Given below is one T cell receptor beta chain in context. As yet, its antigen is unknown. These data originate in a study of OX40 agonist ivuxolimab in advanced cancers. At the level of the study: Patients were treated with ivuxolimab, an agonistic anti-OX40 (CD134) antibody. General study points: At 0.1 to 3.0 mg/kg and by week 6, clonal expansion occurred in CD4+ and CD8+ blood T cells.

The cohort excluded patients with autoimmune disease history or systemic immunosuppression. Profiling relied on immunoSEQ multiplex PCR, and the TCRdb table lists in-frame clones only, not all of them. The sample carries around 19,000 clones, 75% to 95% recorded once. In germline, CDR1 is LNHDA, CDR2 SQIVND (reference sequence). V shed 5 bases and J shed 6 bases, with 11 bases lying between them. The CDR3 is 13 amino acids. The V call is TRBV19, the J call TRBJ2-1, with no clear D. This receptor was taken from an adult with an advanced solid tumor such as melanoma, head and neck, liver or kidney cancer. The sample here was CD4+ or CD8+ T cells sorted from blood, taken in a trial of the OX40 agonist ivuxolimab. The CDR3 nucleotides read TGTGCCAGTAGTGAGGACGGATTCAATGAGCAGTTCTTC. Translated, it gives CASSEDGFNEQFF.